The sequence of this T cell receptor beta chain was determined in a study of T cell changes during pregnancy in multiple sclerosis. This CDR3 region has 14 residues. Germline lookup yields CDR1 ENHRY and CDR2 SYGVKD. The trim removed 3 bases at V and 7 bases at J, leaving 5 bases unmatched. The data were produced by immunoSEQ multiplex PCR, yet TCRdb's version contains in-frame clones alone and is incomplete. The table lists approximately 61,000 clones, nearly 90% of them singletons. This clone was recorded a few times. The specimen was peripheral blood, collected in the first trimester of pregnancy. The chain combines TRBV10-3 with TRBJ2-1, with 8 bases matching TRBD2. This receptor was obtained from a female donor with multiple sclerosis, enrolled in a pregnancy study. The CDR3 region has the DNA TGTGCCATCAGTGATCCGGGAGGGCCTAATGAGCAGTTCTTC. This codes for CAISDPGGPNEQFF.